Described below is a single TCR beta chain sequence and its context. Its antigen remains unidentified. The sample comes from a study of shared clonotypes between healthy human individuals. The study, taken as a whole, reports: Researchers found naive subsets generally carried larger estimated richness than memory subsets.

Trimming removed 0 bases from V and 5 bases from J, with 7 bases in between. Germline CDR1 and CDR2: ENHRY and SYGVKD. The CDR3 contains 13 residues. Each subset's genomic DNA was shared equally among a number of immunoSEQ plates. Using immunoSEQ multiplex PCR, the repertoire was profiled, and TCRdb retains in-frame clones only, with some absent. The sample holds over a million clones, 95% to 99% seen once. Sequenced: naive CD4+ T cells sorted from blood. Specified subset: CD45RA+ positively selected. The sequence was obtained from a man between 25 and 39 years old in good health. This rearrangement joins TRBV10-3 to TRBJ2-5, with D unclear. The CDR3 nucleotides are TGTGCCATCAGTGAGTCGGTCGGGGAGACCCAGTACTTC. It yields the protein CAISESVGETQYF.